These T cell receptor beta chains were read from a single sample in a study of blood T cell repertoires in COVID-19. TCRdb keeps only in-frame clones here, not all; method: immunoSEQ multiplex PCR. The sample gives some 170,000 clones, about 80% of which show up once; 8% to 9.5% is in the top ten. Specimen: peripheral blood. Receptors originate from a woman in her 70s with acute or convalescent COVID-19. Both conserved end residues are part of each CDR3. D genes are given only for firm matches. Not all rows give a size; the values are once, few, many and, for expanded clones, a class.

.,12,.,TRBV19,TRBJ1-2,CAGRTDSLGYTF,TGTGCCGGAAGGACAGACAGTCTAGGCTACACCTTC
.,13,.,TRBV7-3,TRBJ2-5,CASSLNRDETQYF,TGTGCCAGCAGCTTAAACAGGGACGAGACCCAGTACTTC
.,15,TRBD1,TRBV7-6,TRBJ2-1,CASSQQTGVDNEQFF,TGTGCCAGCAGCCAACAGACAGGGGTCGACAATGAGCAGTTCTTC
.,15,TRBD1,TRBV7-8,TRBJ1-1,CASSHGAGGYTEAFF,TGTGCCAGCAGCCACGGAGCAGGGGGTTACACTGAAGCTTTCTTT
.,16,TRBD1,TRBV7-2,TRBJ1-2,CASSLAGTGSNYGYTF,TGTGCCAGCAGCTTAGCTGGGACAGGGAGTAACTATGGCTACACCTTC
.,14,TRBD2,TRBV2,TRBJ2-2,CASRREVNTGELFF,TGTGCCAGCAGGCGGGAGGTGAACACCGGGGAGCTGTTTTTT
.,16,TRBD1,TRBV5-8,TRBJ1-4,CASSLDGRQGGEKLFF,TGTGCCAGCAGCTTGGACGGTCGACAGGGAGGTGAAAAACTGTTTTTT
.,14,TRBD1,TRBV29-1,TRBJ2-5,CSAQQGQRQETQYF,TGCAGCGCTCAACAGGGACAGCGCCAAGAGACCCAGTACTTC
.,14,.,TRBV2,TRBJ2-7,CASSPVSSSTEQYF,TGTGCCAGCAGTCCGGTCTCTTCCTCTACTGAGCAGTACTTC
.,16,.,TRBV4-3,TRBJ2-1,CASSQGSMAPYNEQFF,TGCGCCAGCAGCCAAGGTTCGATGGCACCCTACAATGAGCAGTTCTTC
.,17,TRBD2,TRBV13,TRBJ2-1,CASSLRSSGREGDEQFF,TGTGCCAGCAGTCTCAGGTCTAGCGGGAGAGAGGGGGATGAGCAGTTCTTC
.,15,.,TRBV4-1,TRBJ2-3,CASSRSTGEGDTQYF,TGCGCCAGCAGCCGCTCGACAGGAGAGGGAGATACGCAGTATTTT
.,17,.,TRBV9,TRBJ2-3,CASSVANNGGGTDTQYF,TGTGCCAGCAGCGTAGCTAACAACGGCGGGGGCACAGATACGCAGTATTTT
.,13,TRBD1,TRBV4-1,TRBJ1-1,CASSLDRDTEAFF,TGCGCCAGCAGCCTCGACAGGGACACTGAAGCTTTCTTT
.,13,TRBD1,TRBV7-9,TRBJ1-5,CASSRDRDQPQHF,TGTGCCAGCAGCCGAGACAGGGATCAGCCCCAGCATTTT
.,12,.,TRBV10-3,TRBJ1-2,CAISAGDYGYTF,TGTGCCATCAGCGCAGGGGACTATGGCTACACCTTC
.,16,.,TRBV5-6,TRBJ1-5,CASSLTGGARNQPQHF,TGTGCCAGCAGCTTGACAGGCGGCGCCCGCAATCAGCCCCAGCATTTT
.,13,.,TRBV6-4,TRBJ1-1,CASRAERDTEAFF,TGTGCCAGCAGGGCCGAGCGTGACACTGAAGCTTTCTTT
.,15,.,TRBV28,TRBJ1-5,CASTKSKGLGQPQHF,TGTGCCAGCACCAAAAGTAAGGGGCTCGGCCAGCCCCAGCATTTT
.,14,.,TRBV19,TRBJ1-5,CASSLDSNYQPQHF,TGTGCCAGTAGTCTCGACAGTAACTATCAGCCCCAGCATTTT
.,16,.,TRBV19,TRBJ1-1,CASIAPLGAGNTEAFF,TGTGCCAGTATTGCTCCCTTGGGGGCAGGGAACACTGAAGCTTTCTTT
once,14,.,TRBV27,TRBJ1-6,CASSFGQGNSPLHF,TGTGCCAGCAGTTTCGGGCAGGGGAATTCACCCCTCCACTTT
.,17,.,TRBV19,TRBJ2-6,CASNLRAYLSGANVLTF,TGTGCCAGTAACTTGAGGGCCTACCTCTCTGGGGCCAACGTCCTGACTTTC
.,15,.,TRBV25-1,TRBJ2-7,CASSEVGATPYEQYF,TGTGCCAGCAGTGAAGTAGGGGCAACTCCCTACGAGCAGTACTTC
.,12,.,TRBV28,TRBJ2-7,CASSSQVPEQYF,TGTGCCAGCAGTTCCCAGGTCCCCGAGCAGTACTTC
few,16,.,TRBV18,TRBJ2-5,CASSPPFGRAEETQYF,TGTGCCAGCTCACCACCGTTCGGCAGGGCAGAAGAGACCCAGTACTTC
.,15,.,TRBV27,TRBJ2-4,CASRILEGVKNIQYF,TGTGCCAGCAGGATCCTTGAGGGGGTCAAAAACATTCAGTACTTC
.,16,.,TRBV3-1/TRBV3-2,TRBJ1-2,CASSHLRAGLNYGYTF,TGTGCCAGCAGCCATCTTCGGGCAGGACTTAACTATGGCTACACCTTC
.,13,.,TRBV7-8,TRBJ1-5,CASSLGSGVVQHF,TGTGCCAGCAGCTTAGGTAGCGGGGTGGTCCAGCATTTT
.,12,.,TRBV6-4,TRBJ1-1,CASSDRTGEAFF,TGTGCCAGCAGTGACAGGACGGGAGAAGCTTTCTTT
.,13,TRBD1,TRBV30,TRBJ1-1,CAWIGTANTEAFF,TGTGCCTGGATCGGGACAGCCAACACTGAAGCTTTCTTT
.,16,TRBD1,TRBV6-2/TRBV6-3,TRBJ1-1,CASSYRTGGWDTEAFF,TGTGCCAGCAGTTACCGGACAGGAGGGTGGGACACTGAAGCTTTCTTT
.,14,TRBD1,TRBV10-3,TRBJ1-2,CAISGTGTDYGYTF,TGTGCCATCAGTGGGACCGGGACAGACTATGGCTACACCTTC
many,14,.,TRBV7-9,TRBJ2-3,CASSLGGGADTQYF,TGTGCCAGCAGCTTAGGGGGCGGTGCAGATACGCAGTATTTT
.,15,.,TRBV3-1/TRBV3-2,TRBJ2-3,CASSRDAVSTDTQYF,TGTGCCAGCAGCCGAGATGCGGTTTCCACAGATACGCAGTATTTT
once,19,TRBD1,TRBV7-8,TRBJ1-4,CASSPRGQGSAATNEKLFF,TGTGCCAGCAGCCCAAGGGGACAGGGATCCGCGGCAACTAATGAAAAACTGTTTTTT
few,15,TRBD1,TRBV5-4,TRBJ2-3,CASSFPGQSTDTQYF,TGTGCCAGCAGTTTTCCGGGACAGAGCACAGATACGCAGTATTTT
once,13,.,TRBV28,TRBJ2-7,CASSLGGRGEQYF,TGTGCCAGCAGTTTGGGTGGCCGAGGGGAGCAGTACTTC
.,11,.,TRBV12-3/TRBV12-4,TRBJ1-1,CASVSARVAFF,TGTGCCAGTGTATCCGCCCGGGTGGCTTTCTTT
.,16,TRBD2,TRBV13,TRBJ2-3,CASSMASGGAPDTQYF,TGTGCCAGCAGTATGGCTAGCGGGGGGGCCCCAGATACGCAGTATTTT
.,11,.,TRBV20-1,TRBJ1-1,CSARGGLEAFF,TGCAGTGCTAGAGGCGGTTTAGAAGCTTTCTTT
.,14,TRBD2,TRBV5-4,TRBJ2-5,CASRATSEVETQYF,TGTGCCAGCAGGGCAACTAGCGAAGTTGAGACCCAGTACTTC
.,16,.,TRBV7-2,TRBJ1-6,CASSLVTGLGNSPLHF,TGTGCCAGCAGCTTAGTTACAGGATTGGGCAATTCACCCCTCCACTTT
.,16,.,TRBV3-1/TRBV3-2,TRBJ2-1,CASSHLSGTDYNEQFF,TGTGCCAGCAGCCACCTTAGCGGAACAGACTACAATGAGCAGTTCTTC
.,17,.,TRBV11-2,TRBJ1-3,CASSLLGGRFSGNTIYF,TGTGCCAGCAGCTTATTGGGGGGACGGTTCTCTGGAAACACCATATATTTT
.,14,.,TRBV2,TRBJ2-2,CASSRTERTGELFF,TGTGCCAGCAGTAGGACAGAGAGAACCGGGGAGCTGTTTTTT
.,13,.,TRBV6-1,TRBJ1-6,CASSEQEDSPLHF,TGTGCCAGCAGTGAACAGGAAGATTCACCCCTCCACTTT
once,18,.,TRBV5-8,TRBJ1-3,CASSLATTRSSSGNTIYF,TGTGCCAGCAGCTTGGCCACGACGCGGAGCAGCTCTGGAAACACCATATATTTT
.,17,TRBD2,TRBV6-2/TRBV6-3,TRBJ2-2,CASSPIRASGGPGELFF,TGTGCCAGCAGTCCCATCAGGGCTAGCGGGGGACCCGGGGAGCTGTTTTTT
.,14,TRBD1,TRBV7-8,TRBJ2-7,CASSWDSFNYEQYF,TGTGCCAGCAGCTGGGACAGCTTCAACTACGAGCAGTACTTC
once,15,TRBD1,TRBV6-1,TRBJ2-5,CASSEAPGGRETQYF,TGTGCCAGCAGTGAAGCACCAGGGGGCAGGGAGACCCAGTACTTC
.,13,.,TRBV3-1/TRBV3-2,TRBJ1-3,CASSSYSGNTIYF,TGTGCCAGCAGTTCTTACTCTGGAAACACCATATATTTT